Given below is one T cell receptor (beta chain) in context. The table lists this clonotype with a few counts. Its antigen remains unidentified. No much larger clone exists at a distance of one base, and base qualities are not known. Stable Graves' hyperthyroidism was defined as no progression to ophthalmopathy during 18 months of follow-up. Hyperthyroidism patients were newly diagnosed, had a disease duration of under 2 months, and were aged 18 to 65 years. The study excluded patients with uncontrolled infections, other autoimmune diseases, pregnancy or lactation. Clinical symptoms, serum thyroxine and TRAb, thyroid ultrasound, and orbital computed tomography formed the basis for the diagnoses. PBMCs were separated from 7.5 to 10 ml of fresh peripheral blood using Ficoll-Paque density gradient centrifugation. Total RNA was extracted using Trizol reagent, and RNA quality was assessed on an Agilent 2100 Bioanalyzer.

TCR beta CDR3 regions were amplified from RNA transcripts. The first round of RT-PCR for the TCR CDR3 was performed with the HTBI primer set and the Qiagen OneStep RT-PCR kit. Libraries were constructed in a second round of multiplex PCR, after which size selection and purification were performed. The libraries were sequenced on an Illumina HiSeq2000 using paired-end 100 bp reads. As for the authors' bioinformatics: SOAPnuke was used to process the raw data, with reads discarded if the reads contained adapters or uncalled bases, had a mean Phred below 15, or lacked an exact constant-primer or identifier match. High-quality paired reads were merged using COPE v1.2.5, and each unique nucleotide sequence was defined as a clonotype. MiTCR v1.1 was used to align clonotypes to the IMGT TRBV, TRBD and TRBJ reference segments. Only V-J combinations with frequency above 0.0001, covering roughly 99% of repertoires, were analysed. A TCS score was defined as the ratio between F50 (clonal expansion) and ExV (chaos), using BLOSUM62-based TCRdist between CDR3 peptides within each V-J. Welch's t-statistics and random forest reduced around 550 V-J features to roughly 13, which were used in a naive Bayes classifier (R e1071). The Morisita-Horn index was used to measure how similar the thyroid and blood repertoires were. TCRdb passed the public sequencing reads through fastp at Q25 and MiXCR, retaining productive beta sequences. Each CDR3 protein gets just one entry, which takes the most common genes and DNA from the rows behind it. Here the V and J calls rest on TCRdb's processing, not on the authors' analysis. This sample comprises over 700,000 distinct CDR3 sequences, around 40% of them detected only once. Jointly, the top ten make up roughly 30% of the sample.

This entry is derived from a study of T cells in Graves' hyperthyroidism and ophthalmopathy (dated by TCRdb to between 2018 and 2021). At the level of the whole study: Peripheral blood samples were taken at initial diagnosis, before any treatment was given. TCR Vbeta CDR3 sequencing of around 130 peripheral blood samples (roughly 41 ophthalmopathy, about 80 hyperthyroidism and some 17 progressor patients) is reported in the paper. TCR V-J signatures able to tell the groups apart were searched for in a discovery cohort of 90 to 100 patients, of whom 40 to 45 had Graves' ophthalmopathy and about 60 had stable Graves' hyperthyroidism. Prospective prediction of ophthalmopathy was tested in an independent validation cohort consisting of some 19 hyperthyroidism patients and 15 to 17 patients who later progressed to ophthalmopathy. The approximately 95 discovery patients were divided at random into training and test sets in a 7:3 ratio. Following sampling, methimazole starting at 30 mg daily was given to hyperthyroidism patients, and high-dose intravenous methylprednisolone was given to ophthalmopathy patients. Thyroid tissue and blood T-cell repertoires from roughly 6 Graves' hyperthyroidism patients were also compared in the study.

From the cysteine through the phenylalanine, the CDR3 covers 13 amino acids. Only CDR3 DNA remains: 39 bases, in frame from the first base. The junction carries 15 bases between V and J, which are trimmed by 6 bases and 7 bases respectively. Overall study results and their limits: No statistical method was used to fix the sample size in advance, and group allocation was not hidden from the investigators. Ophthalmopathy was separated from stable hyperthyroidism by a 13 V-J signature model, with 87.88% sensitivity and roughly 84% specificity obtained in cross-validation and 80%/75% obtained in testing. In validation, the model predicted progression to ophthalmopathy a median of 6.5 months before onset, with about 64% sensitivity and 72.22% specificity. Most expanded thyroid clonotypes (frequency above 0.001) were also found in blood, which suggests that blood repertoires may mirror thyroid immune responses.

The sequence joins TRBV12-3 or TRBV12-4 to TRBJ1-2; TRBD1 could be the D gene, as 6 bases match. The source material was blood. The sequence was collected from a woman aged 35 to 49 with Graves' hyperthyroidism. The DNA sequence reads TGTGCCAGCAGCATCTCGGGACACTCTGGCTACACCTTC. This encodes CASSISGHSGYTF.